Below, 2 T cell receptor beta chains from the same sample are listed, as sequenced in a study of control samples from healthy donors and cancer patients. This table comes from immunoSEQ multiplex PCR, and its TCRdb copy is limited to in-frame clones, with some not included. The repertoire consists of about 120,000 clones, with 93% occurring once and the leading ten covering 2.6%. Source material: blood. All receptors derive from a man younger than 45 in good health.

The chain combines TRBV6-5 with TRBJ1-5; D not resolved. The germline CDR1 and CDR2 sequences are MNHEY and SVGAGI. This CDR3 region has 12 residues. With 6 bases removed from V and 9 bases from J, the gap between germline ends came to 12 bases. DNA for the CDR3: TGTGCCAGCAGCGCGTCTGATGGGCCCCAGCATTTT. Protein sequence: CASSASDGPQHF.

The chain employs TRBV24-1 and TRBJ2-2, with 10 bases lining up with TRBD2. This CDR3 is 17 amino acids long. Per the germline V gene, CDR1 is KGHDR and CDR2 is SFDVKD. Germline trimming cut 0 bases from V and 2 bases from J; bases unmatched to any gene: 2. CDR3 in amino acids: CATSDLRTSGNTGELFF. The CDR3 nucleotides are TGTGCCACCAGTGATTTGCGGACTAGCGGTAACACCGGGGAGCTGTTTTTT.